This T cell receptor (beta chain) was captured by sequencing in a study of blood T cell repertoires in COVID-19. Sequencing used immunoSEQ multiplex PCR; TCRdb keeps in-frame clones, though not all of them. The table records around 310,000 clones, 89% of them present only once. The CDR3 loop spans 15 amino acids. Germline loops: CDR1 SGDLS, CDR2 YYNGEE. V dropped 3 bases and J dropped 8 bases, with 20 bases sitting between them. The receptor comes from a woman aged 25 to 45 who had recovered from COVID-19. Material for sequencing was PBMCs or T cells enriched from blood (not recorded which). V gene TRBV9 combines with J gene TRBJ1-2; D is unclear. CDR3 protein: CASSAWTGALFGYTF. CDR3 DNA: TGTGCCAGCAGCGCGTGGACGGGAGCTCTTTTCGGCTACACCTTC. The entire variable domain, with the rest obtained from reference TRBV9 and TRBJ1-2, is as follows: DSGVTQTPKHLITATGQRVTLRCSPRSGDLSVYWYQQSLDQGLQFLIQYYNGEERAKGNILERFSAQQFPDLHSELNLSSLELGDSALYFCASSAWTGALFGYTFGSGTRLTVV.